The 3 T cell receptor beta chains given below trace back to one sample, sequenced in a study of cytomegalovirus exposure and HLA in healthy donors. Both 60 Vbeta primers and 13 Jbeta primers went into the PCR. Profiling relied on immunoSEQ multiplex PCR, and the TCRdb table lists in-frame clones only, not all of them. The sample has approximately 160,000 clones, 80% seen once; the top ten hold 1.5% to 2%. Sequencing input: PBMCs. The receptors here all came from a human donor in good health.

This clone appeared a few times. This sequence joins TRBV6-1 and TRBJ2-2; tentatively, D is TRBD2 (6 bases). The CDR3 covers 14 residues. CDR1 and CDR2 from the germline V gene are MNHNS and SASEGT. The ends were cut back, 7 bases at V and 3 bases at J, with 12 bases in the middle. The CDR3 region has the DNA TGTGCCAGCAAAGACGGGGGAGACACCGGGGAGCTGTTTTTT. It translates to CASKDGGDTGELFF.

CDR3 bases: TGTGCCAGCAGCGGGGGCAGCTCCTACGAGCAGTACTTC. It yields the protein CASSGGSSYEQYF. The chain carries TRBV5-4 and TRBJ2-7; weak D call: TRBD1 (6 bases). Germline-derived CDR1 and CDR2 are SGHNT and YYREEE (reference sequence). The CDR3 is 13 residues long. V lost 4 bases, J lost 0 bases, and 8 bases lay in between. The full variable domain, with the rest looked up from reference TRBV5-4 and TRBJ2-7, is ETGVTQSPTHLIKTRGQQVTLRCSSQSGHNTVSWYQQALGQGPQFIFQYYREEENGRGNFPPRFSGLQFPNYSSELNVNALELDDSALYLCASSGGSSYEQYFGPGTRLTVT.

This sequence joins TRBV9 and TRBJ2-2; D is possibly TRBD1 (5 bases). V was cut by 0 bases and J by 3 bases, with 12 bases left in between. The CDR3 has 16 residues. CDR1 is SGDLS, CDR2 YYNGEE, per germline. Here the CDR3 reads CASSVGRGVDTGELFF. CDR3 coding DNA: TGTGCCAGCAGCGTAGGTAGGGGTGTCGACACCGGGGAGCTGTTTTTT.